This T cell receptor beta chain was identified during a study of tumor-infiltrating lymphocytes in primary liver carcinoma. Study overall: The patients had histopathologically diagnosed primary liver carcinoma, and their disease was treated by surgical resection. General study results and limits: Samples were bulk unsorted, so CD4+ and CD8+ repertoires were not compared.

This CDR3 is built from 13 residues. CDR1 ENHRY and CDR2 SYGVKD come from the germline V gene. Germline DNA was also extracted, while the blood RNA originated from unsorted whole blood. Chronic HBV infection was present, with no prior treatment. Using a constant-region primer together with ProtoScript II reverse transcriptase, TCR beta cDNA was made from 450 to 600 ng of total RNA. Three-round nested multiplex PCR performed with slightly modified ARM-PCR produced the TCR beta libraries. Amplification in the first two PCR rounds was performed using TRBV1-TRBV30 forward primers and a C-beta reverse primer for roughly 9 cycles each. TCRdb independently ran MiXCR on the multiplex PCR reads; one entry per CDR3 protein. The sample consists of roughly 330,000 distinct CDR3 sequences, roughly 61% of them appearing once. On this clonotype: The target antigen is unknown. Mismatch with germline at one junction end may stem from a read error.

The chain uses TRBV10-3 and TRBJ1-6, with D perhaps TRBD1 (6 bases). The sequence was obtained from a man aged 40-49 years with primary liver carcinoma and hepatitis B virus infection. Sequenced: peripheral blood. CDR3 protein: CASQTTGRSALYF. In DNA, the CDR3 is TGTGCCAGCCAAACAACAGGGAGAAGCGCTCTCTACTTT.